The rows below give T cell receptor beta chains drawn from one sample of a study of T cells in Graves' hyperthyroidism and ophthalmopathy. Each CDR3 protein gets one entry after TCRdb re-called the multiplex PCR reads with MiXCR. The sample shows more than 350,000 distinct CDR3 sequences, approximately 15% of them seen only once. Sequenced input: blood. These receptors all come from a woman in her 30s with Graves' hyperthyroidism. Both conserved end residues are part of each CDR3. The order of the fields is J gene, V gene, D gene, clone size, CDR3 DNA, CDR3 protein. D genes are given only for firm matches. Size is omitted from some rows. Given values are once, few, many or a class for expanded clones.

>TRBJ1-2|TRBV20-1|TRBD1|few
TGCAGTGCTCCCGGGACAGCTAACTATGGCTACACCTTC
CSAPGTANYGYTF
>TRBJ1-2|TRBV4-1|.|few
TGCGCCAGCAGCCAAGGAGGACGGACAGCCTATGGCTACACCTTC
CASSQGGRTAYGYTF
>TRBJ2-7|TRBV5-1|TRBD2|many
TGCGCCAGCAGCTCGGGGGGATCTAGCGGGACATCCGAGCAGTACTTC
CASSSGGSSGTSEQYF
>TRBJ2-5|TRBV12-3/TRBV12-4|TRBD1|many
TGTGCCAGCAGTTGGGAGACAGGGGAAGAGACCCAGTACTTC
CASSWETGEETQYF
>TRBJ1-1|TRBV6-1|TRBD1|many
TGTGCCAGCAGTTACATAAAAGGGGGCCCGGGCACTGAAGCTTTCTTT
CASSYIKGGPGTEAFF
>TRBJ2-7|TRBV2|.|.
TGTGCCAGCAGCGGGATTAATCAAATAACCCCTTCCTACGAGCAGTACTTC
CASSGINQITPSYEQYF
>TRBJ2-3|TRBV20-1|TRBD2|few
TGCAGTGCTAGAGTTCCTACCGGACTAGCGGGAGGAGGGGATACGCAGTATTTT
CSARVPTGLAGGGDTQYF
>TRBJ2-7|TRBV5-1|.|many
TGCGCCAGCACGGAGGGAACCAGGGGGGTCTCCTACGAGCAGTACTTC
CASTEGTRGVSYEQYF
>TRBJ1-1|TRBV18|.|many
TGTGCCAGCTCACCACCGCGGGGTCACACTGAAGCTTTCTTT
CASSPPRGHTEAFF
>TRBJ1-1|TRBV19|TRBD1|.
TGTGCCAGTAGTATCGACAGGGACACTGAAGCTTTCTTT
CASSIDRDTEAFF
>TRBJ2-5|TRBV19|.|few
TGTGCCAGTAGCCAGACAACCACCGGGGAGACCCAGTACTTC
CASSQTTTGETQYF
>TRBJ2-1|TRBV20-1|TRBD2|few
TGCAGTGCTGGTAGCGGGGGGTACAATGAGCAGTTCTTC
CSAGSGGYNEQFF
>TRBJ1-1|TRBV29-1|.|few
TGCAGCGTTGGAGTAACGGCAAACACTGAAGCTTTCTTT
CSVGVTANTEAFF
>TRBJ1-1|TRBV29-1|.|few
TGCAGCGTTGGACAGAACACTGAAGCTTTCTTT
CSVGQNTEAFF
>TRBJ2-7|TRBV11-2|.|.
TGTGCCAGCAGCTTAGTCAGCGTTTTCTCCTACGAGCAGTACTTC
CASSLVSVFSYEQYF
>TRBJ1-2|TRBV30|.|.
TGTGCCTGGAGTGTACGAGGAGTTCTGGCTCTCGATGGCTACACCTTC
CAWSVRGVLALDGYTF
>TRBJ1-2|TRBV28|TRBD1|many
TGTGCCAGCAGGGGGGTAGGACAGGGGGTTTGGTATGGCTACACCTTC
CASRGVGQGVWYGYTF
>TRBJ2-1|TRBV18|TRBD1|.
TGTGCCAGCTCACCAGGGACAGGGCTTTGGGGGCAGTTCTTC
CASSPGTGLWGQFF
>TRBJ2-6|TRBV20-1|.|many
TGCAGTGCTAGAGTGGGGACTGGGGCCAACGTCCTGACTTTC
CSARVGTGANVLTF
>TRBJ1-4|TRBV30|.|many
TGTGCCTGGAGTGTACAGGCCAGGACGTTCGAAAAACTGTTTTTT
CAWSVQARTFEKLFF
>TRBJ2-3|TRBV12-3/TRBV12-4|.|many
TGTGCCAGCAGTTTATTCTATCACGATACGCAGTATTTT
CASSLFYHDTQYF
>TRBJ2-2|TRBV11-2|.|many
TGTGCCAGCAGCTTAGTTGCCAGGGTGAACACCGGGGAGCTGTTTTTT
CASSLVARVNTGELFF
>TRBJ1-1|TRBV18|.|.
TGTGCCACGGTAGATGGGAGGAACACTGAAGCTTTCTTT
CATVDGRNTEAFF
>TRBJ2-1|TRBV4-1|.|.
TGCGCCAGCAGCCAACCTCGCCGGGGCGCGGACAATGAGCAGTTCTTC
CASSQPRRGADNEQFF
>TRBJ1-1|TRBV28|.|many
TGTGCCATCCCGAGACAGAGACACACTGAAGCTTTCTTT
CAIPRQRHTEAFF
>TRBJ2-1|TRBV30|TRBD1|many
TGTGCCTGGGCCACGGGACAGCGTACGTTTGCTTGGCAGTTCTTC
CAWATGQRTFAWQFF
>TRBJ2-1|TRBV20-1|.|many
TGCAGTGCTAATAGAAGGCAGTGGAGCAATGAGCAGTTCTTC
CSANRRQWSNEQFF
>TRBJ2-3|TRBV3-1|TRBD1|few
TGTGCCAGCACCGGGGACAGGGGCAAGGGCACAGATACGCAGTATTTT
CASTGDRGKGTDTQYF
>TRBJ2-1|TRBV7-3|.|many
TGTGCCAGCAGCTTAGGGGGGCAGGTTGAGCAGTTCTTC
CASSLGGQVEQFF
>TRBJ1-5|TRBV18|.|many
TGTGCCAGCAGTCCAGGGGGCAATCAGCCCCAGCATTTT
CASSPGGNQPQHF
>TRBJ1-2|TRBV20-1|TRBD1|many
TGCAGTGCCAGACCTAAGGGGGCCAACGACTATGGCTACACCTTC
CSARPKGANDYGYTF
>TRBJ1-1|TRBV12-3/TRBV12-4|.|many
TGTGCCAGCAGTTTAAACAGGGTGGAGGGTATGAACACTGAAGCTTTCTTT
CASSLNRVEGMNTEAFF
>TRBJ2-7|TRBV5-1|.|many
TGCGCCAGCAGCGGTCGGCAGGGCCCGGGGGAGCAGTACTTC
CASSGRQGPGEQYF
>TRBJ1-2|TRBV15|.|.
TGTGCCACCAGCAAGCCTCAATTTAACTATGGCTACACCTTC
CATSKPQFNYGYTF
>TRBJ1-2|TRBV11-2|TRBD1|.
TGTGCCAGCAGCTTAGGACAGGGTAGGCAAACCTTC
CASSLGQGRQTF
>TRBJ2-3|TRBV3-1|.|many
TGTGCCAGCAGCCGGAGACGCGGGACTAGCACAGATACGCAGTATTTT
CASSRRRGTSTDTQYF
>TRBJ2-1|TRBV24-1|TRBD1|few
TGTGCCACCAGTGATTTGGGACAGGGGGCGCAAAATGAGCAGTTCTTC
CATSDLGQGAQNEQFF
>TRBJ2-6|TRBV15|.|few
TGTGCCACCAGCAGAGCCCGCTCTGGGGCCAACGTCCTGACTTTC
CATSRARSGANVLTF
>TRBJ2-7|TRBV9|TRBD2|few
TGTGCCAGCAGCGTAGAGCGGGAGGGCCCTCGAACCCACGAGCAGTACTTC
CASSVEREGPRTHEQYF
>TRBJ2-5|TRBV11-2|.|.
TGTGCCAGCAGCTTACGGGCTTTAGAGACCCAGTACTTC
CASSLRALETQYF
>TRBJ1-2|TRBV28|TRBD1|many
TGTGCCAGCAGCCCACGACAGGGCTATCGCTACACCTTC
CASSPRQGYRYTF
>TRBJ2-1|TRBV2|TRBD2|many
TGTGCCAGCAGTGAACTAGCGGGAAAGAGCTCCTACAATGAGCAGTTCTTC
CASSELAGKSSYNEQFF
>TRBJ2-7|TRBV4-1|TRBD1|.
TGCGCCAGCTCCGATCGACAGGGCGGAACCTACGAGCAGTACTTC
CASSDRQGGTYEQYF
>TRBJ2-7|TRBV9|.|many
TGTGCCAGCAGCGTAGTAACAGGGAGCGAGCAGTACTTC
CASSVVTGSEQYF
>TRBJ2-3|TRBV18|TRBD1|.
TGTGCCAGCTCATCAGGGGGTGTCGGGCAGGACCCAGATACGCAGTATTTT
CASSSGGVGQDPDTQYF
>TRBJ2-1|TRBV29-1|TRBD2|many
TGCAGCGTGCACACTAGCGGGCCGAGCTCCTACAATGAGCAGTTCTTC
CSVHTSGPSSYNEQFF
>TRBJ2-7|TRBV4-2|TRBD2|.
TGTGCCAGCAGCCTGGGACTAGCGGAGCCAAACTACGAGCAGTACTTC
CASSLGLAEPNYEQYF
>TRBJ2-2|TRBV6-5|.|few
TGTGCCAGCAGTTACTCCCTTGGGAACACCGGGGAGCTGTTTTTT
CASSYSLGNTGELFF